This TCR beta chain was found in a study of radiotherapy plus CTLA-4 blockade in lung cancer. Overall study results and limits: Following radiotherapy plus ipilimumab, tumor-derived TCR clones expanded in the blood.

CDR1 and CDR2 from the germline V gene are SEHNR and FQNEAQ (reference sequence). V dropped 8 bases and J dropped 2; count of bases not matched to a gene: 8. The CDR3 loop spans 15 amino acids. Note on this clone: The antigen is undetermined.

Assay used: immunoSEQ multiplex PCR; TCRdb lists only in-frame clones, some missing. The top ten clones hold 7% to 8% of a sample with more than 25,000 clones, 65% to 80% of them seen once. The clonotype originates from a human donor with non-small cell lung cancer who had stable disease on radiotherapy plus ipilimumab. Sequencing was performed on peripheral blood, taken from a patient treated with radiotherapy plus ipilimumab. The rearrangement links TRBV7-9 to TRBJ2-2, with TRBD2 matching over 7 bases. CDR3 loop: CASQTTSANTGELFF. The CDR3 DNA reads TGTGCCAGCCAAACCACTAGCGCCAACACCGGGGAGCTGTTTTTT.